The sequence of this T cell receptor beta chain was determined in a study of OX40 agonist ivuxolimab in advanced cancers. Clones were read by immunoSEQ multiplex PCR, and TCRdb kept only the in-frame ones, dropping some. Of about 33,000 clones listed, 75% to 90% are singletons. The sample in question was CD4+ or CD8+ T cells sorted from blood, obtained in a trial of the OX40 agonist ivuxolimab. This clonotype originated in an adult with an advanced solid tumor such as melanoma, head and neck, liver or kidney cancer.

This chain's CDR3 is CASSWGTGAETQYF. In DNA, the CDR3 is TGTGCCAGCAGCTGGGGAACAGGGGCGGAGACCCAGTACTTC. The V call is TRBV5-6, the J call TRBJ2-5; 7 bases map to TRBD1. This CDR3 comprises 14 residues. CDR1 SGHDT and CDR2 YYEEEE come from the germline V gene. Trimming took 3 bases from V and 5 from J; bases not matched to a gene: 7.